This passage covers 30 T cell receptor beta chains from one sample sequenced in a study of cytomegalovirus exposure and HLA in healthy donors. Vbeta (60) and Jbeta (13) primers were used in the PCR. Clones were read by immunoSEQ multiplex PCR, and TCRdb kept only the in-frame ones, dropping some. The table lists 90,000 to 120,000 clones, 77% of them singletons. Input material: PBMCs. The receptor set was obtained from a male donor in good health and CMV-seronegative.

The chain couples TRBV27 to TRBJ2-7; 9 bases match TRBD2. CDR1 and CDR2 from the germline V gene are MNHEY and SMNVEV (reference sequence). The length of the CDR3 is 15 residues. J gave up 6 bases and V 7 bases, and 13 bases lay outside the gene matches. The CDR3 loop is CASTTLLAGGGEQYF. CDR3 coding DNA: TGTGCCAGCACCACCCTCCTGGCGGGAGGGGGCGAGCAGTACTTC.

The rearrangement uses TRBV25-1 and TRBJ1-3, with TRBD1 identical over 8 bases. Germline loops: CDR1 MGHDK, CDR2 SYGVNS. Trimming took 4 bases from V and 4 from J; bases not matched to a gene: 12. The CDR3 runs to 17 residues. The CDR3, as DNA: TGTGCCAGCAGTGCCGGGACAGGTCTAACTGGAGGAAACACCATATATTTT. The encoded protein is CASSAGTGLTGGNTIYF.

This chain joins TRBV7-9 and TRBJ2-1; 10 nucleotides line up with TRBD2. Germline CDR1 SEHNR, CDR2 FQNEAQ (reference sequence). This CDR3 is 15 amino acids long. V lost 6 bases to trimming and J lost 5 bases; unmatched junction nucleotides: 7. CDR3 sequence reads: CASRSGTSVHNEQFF. CDR3 DNA: TGTGCCAGCAGGTCCGGGACTAGCGTCCACAATGAGCAGTTCTTC.

The chain combines TRBV2 with TRBJ2-1; weak D call: TRBD1 (5 bases). Trimming shortened V by 2 bases and J by 9 bases, and 17 bases separated the two germline ends. The CDR3 is made up of 15 amino acids. Germline-derived CDR1 and CDR2 are SNHLY and FYNNEI. CDR3 in DNA: TGTGCCAGCAGTGAAAAGGGGCTAGTGAGAGTTGAGCAGTTCTTC. This translates into CASSEKGLVRVEQFF.

The chain employs TRBV29-1 and TRBJ2-2; tentative D call: TRBD2 (6 bases). The CDR3 covers 13 residues. Germline V gives CDR1 SQVTM, CDR2 ANQGSEA. Deletions cut 3 bases from V and 2 bases from J, with 7 bases between. The chain's CDR3 is CSVDGGNTGELFF. CDR3 nucleotides: TGCAGCGTTGACGGGGGTAACACCGGGGAGCTGTTTTTT.

The rearrangement joins TRBV30 to TRBJ2-2; D not certain. The CDR3 sequence is 14 residues long. Germline CDR1 and CDR2: GTSNPN and SVGIG (reference sequence). V lost 2 bases and J 2 bases, leaving 9 bases between the germline ends. CDR3 protein: CAWSSSLNTGELFF. The CDR3 bases are TGTGCCTGGAGTTCCTCTTTAAACACCGGGGAGCTGTTTTTT.

The chain recombines TRBV5-1 with TRBJ1-2; a possible D gene is TRBD1 (6 bases). V lost 4 bases and J 1 base, leaving 11 bases between the germline ends. Germline V gene data show CDR1 as SGHRS and CDR2 as YFSETQ. The CDR3 covers 14 residues. Here the CDR3 reads CASSPEDSNYGYTF. The CDR3 nucleotides are TGCGCCAGCAGCCCCGAGGACAGTAACTATGGCTACACCTTC.

V gene TRBV13 combines with J gene TRBJ2-7; 9 positions match TRBD2. The CDR3 has 15 residues. Germline assignment: CDR1 PRHDT and CDR2 FYEKMQ (reference sequence). Germline trimming cut 6 bases from V and 3 bases from J; bases unmatched to any gene: 9. CDR3 in amino acids: CASSETSGDFYEQYF. The DNA for the CDR3 is TGTGCCAGCAGTGAGACTAGCGGAGACTTCTACGAGCAGTACTTC.

The chain joins TRBV7-3 to TRBJ1-2; no firm D call. Trimming pared 0 bases from V and 8 bases from J, leaving 16 bases between. Germline V gene lookup returns CDR1 SGHTA and CDR2 FQGTGA. CDR3 length equals 15 residues. The CDR3 loop reads CASSLTSGSPIGYTF. The CDR3 DNA reads TGTGCCAGCAGCTTAACGTCCGGGTCACCTATCGGCTACACCTTC.

This chain connects TRBV12-1 to TRBJ2-1; the DNA was not compared with TRBD2, the D call given in the table. TRBV12-1 is recorded as a pseudogene. CDR3 length equals 15 residues. CDR3: CASRIRTSGRGEQFF. CDR3 nucleotides: TGTGCCAGCAGGATCAGGACTAGCGGGAGGGGGGAGCAGTTCTTC.

This chain links TRBV9 with TRBJ1-1; D call uncertain. Germline CDR1 SGDLS, CDR2 YYNGEE. The CDR3 is 13 amino acids. V lost 0 bases and J lost 1, with 4 bases in between. CDR3 sequence reads: CASSVDRNTEAFF. Written as DNA, the CDR3 is TGTGCCAGCAGCGTAGACAGGAACACTGAAGCTTTCTTT.

The chain joins TRBV6-7 to TRBJ2-3, with D tentatively TRBD2 (8 bases). TRBV6-7 carries the ORF label, with uncertain function. Trimming took 6 bases from V and 0 from J, leaving 22 bases between them. The CDR3 loop spans 18 amino acids. CDR3 bases: TGTGCCAGCAGCCAATTTAGGGGGCGGGAGGATAGCACAGATACGCAGTATTTT. Amino acids: CASSQFRGREDSTDTQYF.

This chain joins TRBV14 and TRBJ1-2, with 8 bases matching TRBD1. This CDR3 has 15 residues. J gave up 4 bases and V 0 bases, and 4 bases lay outside the gene matches. Germline lookup yields CDR1 SGHDN and CDR2 FVKESK. The CDR3 sequence: CASSQDRQGRYGYTF. The DNA for the CDR3 is TGTGCCAGCAGCCAAGACCGACAGGGGCGCTATGGCTACACCTTC.

The V gene is TRBV5-6, the J gene TRBJ2-4, with 7 bases matching TRBD1. The trim removed 4 bases at V and 8 bases at J, leaving 12 bases unmatched. The germline V gene has CDR1 SGHDT and CDR2 YYEEEE. The CDR3 spans 15 residues. The CDR3 DNA is TGTGCCAGCAGCACCTTCGACAGGGACGGGGACATTCAGTACTTC. It encodes CASSTFDRDGDIQYF.

The rearrangement uses TRBV27 and TRBJ2-7; TRBD2 agrees at 8 bases. The CDR3 runs 14 residues. V lost 3 bases, J lost 1 base, and 2 bases stayed unmatched. CDR1 is MNHEY and CDR2 is SMNVEV in the germline V gene (reference sequence). This chain's CDR3 is CASSLERGSYEQYF. The DNA of the CDR3 is TGTGCCAGCAGTTTGGAGCGGGGGTCCTACGAGCAGTACTTC.

This chain links TRBV27 with TRBJ2-3; D not resolved. With 3 bases removed from V and 0 bases from J, the gap between germline ends came to 4 bases. Germline-derived CDR1 and CDR2 are MNHEY and SMNVEV (reference sequence). The CDR3 extends over 13 amino acids. The chain's CDR3 is CASSFGSTDTQYF. The CDR3 DNA is TGTGCCAGCAGTTTCGGGAGCACAGATACGCAGTATTTT.

In this sample, this clone turned up once. The chain combines TRBV30 with TRBJ2-2; TRBD1 is a possible D gene (5 bases). The CDR3 has 15 amino acids. V lost 3 bases, J lost 8 bases, and 19 bases lay in between. Germline V gene sequence: CDR1 GTSNPN, CDR2 SVGIG (reference sequence). The CDR3 DNA reads as TGTGCCTGGAGGGACGCGTGGTGGGGCGTGGGGGAGCTGTTTTTT. Translating it yields CAWRDAWWGVGELFF.

J is TRBJ1-4 and V is TRBV5-1; unclear D gene. The CDR3 extends over 16 amino acids. CDR1 is SGHRS, CDR2 YFSETQ, per germline. V dropped 0 bases and J dropped 1 base, with 10 bases sitting between them. DNA for the CDR3: TGCGCCAGCAGCTTGGTGGGCGGGAGAACTAATGAAAAACTGTTTTTT. Translated, it gives CASSLVGGRTNEKLFF.

The rearrangement links TRBV7-2 to TRBJ2-5, with D uncertain. The DNA end is a closer match to TRBJ2-7, so the J assignment may be wrong. CDR3 length: 13 residues. CDR1 and CDR2 from the germline V gene are SGHTA and FQGNSA. CDR3 protein: CASSLGPMGEQYF. The CDR3 coding sequence is TGTGCCAGCAGCTTAGGCCCGATGGGCGAGCAGTACTTC.

The V gene is TRBV2, the J gene TRBJ2-7, with D possibly TRBD2 on 6 matching bases. The germline V gene encodes CDR1 SNHLY and CDR2 FYNNEI. The ends were cut back, 6 bases at V and 5 bases at J, with 14 bases in the middle. The CDR3 contains 13 residues. CDR3 amino acids: CASRTEGRNEQYF. The CDR3 DNA reads as TGTGCCAGCAGGACCGAGGGGAGGAACGAGCAGTACTTC. Variable domain in full (rest from reference TRBV2 and TRBJ2-7): EPEVTQTPSHQVTQMGQEVILRCVPISNHLYFYWYRQILGQKVEFLVSFYNNEISEKSEIFDDQFSVERPDGSNFTLKIRSTKLEDSAMYFCASRTEGRNEQYFGPGTRLTVT.

This chain connects TRBV5-1 to TRBJ2-5; 7 bases fit TRBD1. Germline CDR1 reads SGHRS; CDR2 reads YFSETQ. V lost 4 bases, J lost 3 bases, and 12 bases stayed unmatched. The CDR3 is made up of 16 amino acids. CDR3 DNA: TGCGCCAGCAGCCTCCCCCGGGACAGCTCAAAAGAGACCCAGTACTTC. Protein sequence: CASSLPRDSSKETQYF.

The rearrangement links TRBV4-2 to TRBJ2-5, with TRBD2 matching 9 bases. The J call may not be correct, given that the DNA end is closer to TRBJ2-7. This CDR3 comprises 18 residues. CDR1 is LGHNA and CDR2 is YNFKEQ in the germline V gene. Here the CDR3 DNA reads TGTGCCAGCAGCCAAGAAGAGGGGGCTAGCGGGACCGTTTACGAGCAGTACTTC. Translating gives CASSQEEGASGTVYEQYF.

The V call is TRBV6-1, the J call TRBJ1-5, with a tentative D call TRBD1 (5 bases). The CDR3 contains 15 residues. The germline CDR1 and CDR2 sequences are MNHNS and SASEGT. Trimming pared 6 bases from V and 7 bases from J, leaving 19 bases between. Here the CDR3 reads CASSRPPPGGQPQHF. The CDR3 coding sequence is TGTGCCAGCAGCCGACCTCCTCCGGGGGGACAGCCCCAGCATTTT.

This chain connects TRBV2 to TRBJ2-5, with D tentatively TRBD2 (5 bases). The J call may be incorrect, as the DNA end agrees better with TRBJ2-7. This CDR3 contains 17 residues. Germline values: CDR1 SNHLY, CDR2 FYNNEI. CDR3 amino acids: CASSENREGLPPYEQYF. The CDR3, as DNA: TGTGCCAGCAGTGAGAATCGAGAGGGTCTACCTCCGTACGAGCAGTACTTC.

This clone was observed a few times. The V and J genes are TRBV10-2 and TRBJ1-3, with 10 bases that match TRBD1. V was pared by 6 bases and J by 4 bases, with 6 bases of the junction left unmatched. The CDR3 covers 15 residues. Germline V lookup: CDR1 WSHSY, CDR2 SAAADI. The chain's CDR3 is CASRGQGLTGNTIYF. The CDR3 nucleotides read TGCGCCAGCAGGGGACAGGGGCTAACAGGAAACACCATATATTTT.

This clone was counted once. This sequence joins TRBV7-3 and TRBJ2-6; D is possibly TRBD2 (6 bases). The CDR3 runs 18 residues. The germline V and J ends were trimmed by 2 bases and 4 bases, with 18 bases remaining between them. In germline, CDR1 is SGHTA, CDR2 FQGTGA. Written as DNA, the CDR3 is TGTGCCAGCAGCTTAGGCGGGGCGTTGGGGACCGGGGCCAACGTCCTGACTTTC. It is translated as CASSLGGALGTGANVLTF.

The J gene is TRBJ2-2, the V gene TRBV7-9, with 12 bases aligning to TRBD2. CDR1 is SEHNR, CDR2 FQNEAQ, per germline (reference sequence). CDR3 length: 17 residues. Losses at the gene ends were 5 bases for V and 4 bases for J; bases not matched to a gene: 8. Here the CDR3 DNA reads TGTGCCAGCAGCGCCCTAGCGGGAGGGAGAGGCACCGGGGAGCTGTTTTTT. Translating it yields CASSALAGGRGTGELFF.

The J gene is TRBJ1-6, the V gene TRBV30, with TRBD1 as a possible D gene (5 bases). CDR3 length equals 15 residues. V lost 2 bases to trimming and J lost 6 bases, with 14 bases between them. Per germline, CDR1 GTSNPN and CDR2 SVGIG (reference sequence). The CDR3 is CAWSKTQGANSPLHF. CDR3 nucleotides: TGTGCCTGGAGTAAAACACAAGGGGCTAATTCACCCCTCCACTTT.

This clone appeared a single time. The V call is TRBV6-6, the J call TRBJ2-7; maybe TRBD1 (6 bases). The CDR3 has 13 amino acids. Trimming took 4 bases from V and 1 from J, leaving 8 bases between them. Germline CDR1 MNHNY, CDR2 SVGAGI (reference sequence). The CDR3 sequence is CASSSTGSYEQYF. For the CDR3, the DNA is TGTGCCAGCAGTTCCACAGGGTCCTACGAGCAGTACTTC.

V usage is TRBV25-1 and J usage is TRBJ2-5; 7 positions match TRBD2. Unmatched junction bases numbered 11, after V lost 2 bases and J lost 5 bases. CDR1 and CDR2 (germline): MGHDK, SYGVNS. The CDR3 is 16 amino acids. The CDR3: CASSELGTTRGETQYF. DNA of the CDR3: TGTGCCAGCAGTGAACTCGGGACTACCAGAGGCGAGACCCAGTACTTC. The full variable domain, its missing parts supplied by reference TRBV25-1 and TRBJ2-5, is EADIYQTPRYLVIGTGKKITLECSQTMGHDKMYWYQQDPGMELHLIHYSYGVNSTEKGDLSSESTVSRIRTEHFPLTLESARPSHTSQYLCASSELGTTRGETQYFGPGTRLLVL.